This TCR beta chain was observed in a study of shared clonotypes between healthy human individuals. Profiled with immunoSEQ multiplex PCR; TCRdb holds only in-frame clones, not every one. The top ten clones hold about 0.13% of a sample with some 2,000,000 clones, about 95% of them seen once. CDR3 length equals 16 residues. Germline CDR1 KGHSH, CDR2 LQKENI. The junction had 7 bases not matched to a gene; V was cut back by 2 bases and J by 2 bases. Sequenced sample: naive CD4+ T cells sorted from blood. Documented subset: CD45RA+ positively selected. This TCR derives from a man between 18 and 29 years old in good health. This chain uses TRBV18 with TRBJ2-3, with 7 nucleotides matching TRBD1. The CDR3 DNA follows: TGTGCCAGCTCACCAACGTTCACAGGGGACACAGATACGCAGTATTTT. Translated, it gives CASSPTFTGDTDTQYF.